The 24 T cell receptor beta chains reported below all come from one sample, sequenced in a study of type 1 regulatory T cells. Each CDR3 protein gets one entry after TCRdb re-called the reads with MiXCR. Of around 88,000 distinct CDR3 sequences listed, roughly a third are singletons. The sequenced material came from CD4+ T cells, either the whole sample or a sorted fraction (not recorded which). These receptors came from a human donor in good health.

This clonotype was seen a few times. The chain links TRBV7-2 to TRBJ2-4; tentatively, D is TRBD2 (6 bases). The germline gives CDR1 SGHTA, CDR2 FQGNSA. With 1 base removed from V and 0 bases from J, the gap between germline ends came to 10 bases. This CDR3 has 16 amino acids. CDR3 protein: CASSLEEGTAKNIQYF. The CDR3, as DNA: TGTGCCAGCAGCTTAGAGGAGGGGACAGCCAAAAACATTCAGTACTTC.

The chain combines TRBV29-1 with TRBJ2-3; 16 nucleotides agree with TRBD2. Germline V CDR1 and CDR2: SQVTM, ANQGSEA. The V gene end was trimmed by 5 bases and the J gene end by 4 bases; junction bases not matched to a gene: 6. CDR3 length: 16 amino acids. The CDR3 DNA follows: TGCAGCGTTCCGGGACTAGCGGGAGGGCCGGCAGATACGCAGTATTTT. Residues: CSVPGLAGGPADTQYF.

The chain is built from TRBV24-1 and TRBJ1-2; 7 bases map to TRBD1. This CDR3 has 14 residues. With V trimmed by 3 bases and J by 5 bases, 5 bases remained unmatched. From germline, CDR1 is KGHDR and CDR2 SFDVKD. CDR3 sequence: CATSDPTGIYGYTF. DNA of the CDR3: TGTGCCACCAGTGATCCGACAGGGATATATGGCTACACCTTC.

This clonotype turned up a few times. The J gene is TRBJ2-3, the V gene TRBV20-1; 9 bases map to TRBD2. Trimming took 0 bases from V and 3 from J; bases not matched to a gene: 4. The CDR3 has 15 residues. Looked up from germline, CDR1 is DFQATT and CDR2 is SNEGSKA (reference sequence). The CDR3 spells CSARDLREGTDTQYF. DNA of the CDR3: TGCAGTGCTAGAGATTTGCGGGAGGGAACAGATACGCAGTATTTT.

The chain has TRBV5-6 and TRBJ2-3; D is unclear. This CDR3 has 14 residues. Trimming pared 0 bases from V and 4 bases from J, leaving 9 bases between. The germline V gene encodes CDR1 SGHDT and CDR2 YYEEEE. The CDR3 sequence is CASSLGRFADTQYF. The CDR3 nucleotides read TGTGCCAGCAGCTTGGGAAGGTTTGCAGATACGCAGTATTTT.

This clonotype has a handful of counts. The V and J genes are TRBV20-1 and TRBJ2-2, with 11 nucleotides matching TRBD2. The CDR3 runs 14 residues. Germline values: CDR1 DFQATT, CDR2 SNEGSKA (reference sequence). Germline trimming cut 6 bases from V and 4 bases from J; bases unmatched to any gene: 4. CDR3 amino acids: CSATSGSPTGELFF. CDR3 nucleotides: TGCAGTGCAACTAGCGGGAGCCCCACCGGGGAGCTGTTTTTT.

V and J are TRBV7-2 and TRBJ2-6, with D unresolved. V was clipped by 1 base and J by 4 bases, with 20 bases between them. The V gene's germline CDR1 is SGHTA and CDR2 FQGNSA. This CDR3 region has 19 residues. Here the CDR3 reads CASSLGIGSSRLGANVLTF. The CDR3 DNA reads as TGTGCCAGCAGCTTAGGAATAGGATCCTCTAGGCTGGGGGCCAACGTCCTGACTTTC. The entire variable domain, with the rest obtained from reference TRBV7-2 and TRBJ2-6, is as follows: GAGVSQSPSNKVTEKGKDVELRCDPISGHTALYWYRQSLGQGLEFLIYFQGNSAPDKSGLPSDRFSAERTGGSVSTLTIQRTQQEDSAVYLCASSLGIGSSRLGANVLTFGAGSRLTVL.

The chain has TRBV5-1 and TRBJ2-1; possible D gene TRBD2, 5 bases. This CDR3 contains 14 residues. V was shortened by 4 bases and J by 7 bases, with 15 bases between the two germline ends. The germline gives CDR1 SGHRS, CDR2 YFSETQ. The DNA for the CDR3 is TGCGCCAGCAGCCTCGGGGTTAGCCGAAATGAGCAGTTCTTC. This encodes CASSLGVSRNEQFF. Full variable domain (missing parts from reference TRBV5-1 and TRBJ2-1): KAGVTQTPRYLIKTRGQQVTLSCSPISGHRSVSWYQQTPGQGLQFLFEYFSETQRNKGNFPGRFSGRQFSNSRSEMNVSTLELGDSALYLCASSLGVSRNEQFFGPGTRLTVL.

The chain uses TRBV7-9 and TRBJ1-1, with D hard to call. Trimming removed 4 bases at V and 3 bases at J, with 18 bases between. Germline CDR1 SEHNR, CDR2 FQNEAQ (reference sequence). The CDR3 runs 16 residues. The CDR3 reads CASSSDGKGYDTEAFF. The CDR3 DNA reads as TGTGCCAGCAGCTCGGACGGCAAGGGTTACGACACTGAAGCTTTCTTT.

As to this clonotype: Since a much larger clone is just one base distant, this may be a read error. V gene TRBV28 combines with J gene TRBJ2-3; 9 bases agree with TRBD2. Germline CDR1 reads MDHEN; CDR2 reads SYDVKM. The CDR3 extends over 16 amino acids. The CDR3: CAGSGSSGTGTDTQYF. CDR3 DNA: TGTGCCGGCAGTGGGTCTAGCGGGACCGGCACAGATACGCAGTATTTT.

This clonotype was detected only a few times. The chain is built from TRBV5-1 and TRBJ2-2; the D is unclear. V lost 1 base and J 5 bases, leaving 9 bases between the germline ends. This CDR3 contains 14 residues. In germline, CDR1 is SGHRS, CDR2 YFSETQ. This CDR3 is CASSLMGVTGELFF. In DNA form, the CDR3 reads TGCGCCAGCAGCTTGATGGGCGTGACCGGGGAGCTGTTTTTT.

The CDR3 reads CSAFSGPSYNEQFF. DNA for the CDR3: TGCAGTGCCTTTAGCGGACCCTCCTACAATGAGCAGTTCTTC. The V gene is TRBV20-1, the J gene TRBJ2-1; D is possibly TRBD2 (6 bases). The ends were cut back, 6 bases at V and 0 bases at J, with 12 bases in the middle. The CDR3 consists of 14 residues. Germline V gene sequence: CDR1 DFQATT, CDR2 SNEGSKA (reference sequence).

V and J are TRBV4-2 and TRBJ2-1, with D perhaps matching TRBD2 (5 bases). CDR1 is LGHNA and CDR2 is YNFKEQ in the germline V gene. Trimming left V 0 bases short and J 1 base short, with 13 bases between. The CDR3 has 17 residues. Here the CDR3 DNA reads TGTGCCAGCAGCCAAGACCCGGCGGGTGAATCCTACAATGAGCAGTTCTTC. As protein: CASSQDPAGESYNEQFF.

The J gene is TRBJ2-3, the V gene TRBV10-2, with 11 bases that match TRBD2. This CDR3 spans 15 amino acids. Germline lookup yields CDR1 WSHSY and CDR2 SAAADI. The V and J ends lost 7 bases and 5 bases, in that order; junction bases with no gene match: 8. In DNA, the CDR3 is TGCGCCAGCACCAATCTAGCGGGAGGAGAAGATACGCAGTATTTT. Protein: CASTNLAGGEDTQYF.

The J gene is TRBJ2-2, the V gene TRBV5-1, with D perhaps TRBD1 (6 bases). Germline V gene data show CDR1 as SGHRS and CDR2 as YFSETQ. V gave up 0 bases and J gave up 9 bases, with 12 bases separating them. The CDR3 covers 14 residues. The DNA of the CDR3 is TGCGCCAGCAGCTTGGCCGAGGGGGTCCGGGAGCTGTTTTTT. This gives the protein CASSLAEGVRELFF.

This chain links TRBV19 with TRBJ2-1, with 8 bases that match TRBD2. The junction had 6 bases not matched to a gene; V was cut back by 8 bases and J by 0 bases. This CDR3 comprises 15 residues. Germline CDR1 reads LNHDA; CDR2 reads SQIVND (reference sequence). The chain's CDR3 is CASGAGGGSYNEQFF. DNA of the CDR3: TGTGCCAGTGGAGCCGGGGGGGGCTCCTACAATGAGCAGTTCTTC.

V gene TRBV7-9 combines with J gene TRBJ2-5, with a possible D match to TRBD1 (6 bases). Trimming cost V 6 bases and J 4 bases, with 15 bases left between them. This CDR3 region has 14 residues. In germline, CDR1 is SEHNR, CDR2 FQNEAQ (reference sequence). CDR3 in amino acids: CASSSRTEGETQYF. CDR3 nucleotide sequence: TGTGCCAGCAGTTCACGGACAGAAGGAGAGACCCAGTACTTC.

This clonotype was seen only once. The chain combines TRBV25-1 with TRBJ2-5, with D perhaps TRBD1 (5 bases). V was pared by 1 base and J by 4 bases, with 10 bases between. This CDR3 region has 14 residues. From germline, CDR1 is MGHDK and CDR2 SYGVNS. In DNA, the CDR3 is TGTGCCAGCAGTGAATCCAGGGTTTCAGAGACCCAGTACTTC. Translated, it gives CASSESRVSETQYF.

This clonotype was recorded once. The chain has TRBV2 and TRBJ2-7; no clear D. V was clipped by 10 bases and J by 3 bases, with 16 bases between them. The CDR3 contains 13 residues. Germline CDR1 SNHLY, CDR2 FYNNEI. CDR3 residues: CATKTEMSYEQYF. CDR3 nucleotides: TGTGCCACCAAAACAGAGATGAGCTACGAGCAGTACTTC.

This clonotype was observed a few times. The chain uses TRBV4-1 and TRBJ2-7; D perhaps matches TRBD2 (6 bases). This CDR3 is 16 amino acids long. Germline CDR1 reads MGHRA; CDR2 reads YSYEKL. V shed 3 bases and J shed 4 bases, with 19 bases lying between them. The CDR3 here is CASSQPSGRDVYEQYF. CDR3 in DNA: TGCGCCAGCAGCCAGCCCTCAGGGCGGGATGTTTACGAGCAGTACTTC.

This clonotype was seen a handful of times. The V call is TRBV19, the J call TRBJ1-1, with TRBD1 as a possible D gene (5 bases). The CDR3 totals 15 residues. Germline CDR1 and CDR2: LNHDA and SQIVND (reference sequence). Trimming cost V 6 bases and J 1 base, with 15 bases left between them. CDR3 DNA sequence: TGTGCCAGTAGCGAAGTGGGGAGGGGGAACACTGAAGCTTTCTTT. Its protein is CASSEVGRGNTEAFF. Based on the CDR3 plus reference TRBV19 and TRBJ1-1, the full variable domain is DGGITQSPKYLFRKEGQNVTLSCEQNLNHDAMYWYRQDPGQGLRLIYYSQIVNDFQKGDIAEGYSVSREKKESFPLTVTSAQKNPTAFYLCASSEVGRGNTEAFFGQGTRLTVV.

The count of this clonotype is one. This rearrangement joins TRBV6-6 to TRBJ2-5; 7 positions agree with TRBD2. The junction had 10 bases not matched to a gene; V was cut back by 8 bases and J by 4 bases. The germline CDR1 and CDR2 sequences are MNHNY and SVGAGI (reference sequence). The CDR3 consists of 14 residues. The CDR3 DNA is TGTGCCAGCTCAGGCGCGGGAGTTCGAGAGACCCAGTACTTC. This encodes CASSGAGVRETQYF.

The sample holds a few counts of this clonotype. V and J are TRBV20-1 and TRBJ2-5; no clear D gene. Germline V gives CDR1 DFQATT, CDR2 SNEGSKA (reference sequence). The germline V and J ends were trimmed by 6 bases and 4 bases, with 21 bases remaining between them. This CDR3 is built from 15 residues. The CDR3 loop reads CSALDPGRTRETQYF. CDR3 bases: TGCAGTGCCCTCGATCCGGGCCGAACCAGAGAGACCCAGTACTTC.

The V and J genes are TRBV6-4 and TRBJ1-1; D is possibly TRBD1 (6 bases). Trimming shortened V by 4 bases and J by 6 bases, and 15 bases separated the two germline ends. CDR3 length equals 14 residues. The germline V gene encodes CDR1 MRHNA and CDR2 SNTAGT. CDR3 DNA: TGTGCCAGCAGTGCAATAGGGGGGCAGCCTGAAGCTTTCTTT. Protein sequence: CASSAIGGQPEAFF.